This T cell receptor (beta chain) was obtained from a study of blood T cell repertoires in COVID-19. Study in general: Samples of COVID-19 (acute and convalescent) were obtained from the United States, Italy and Spain. Sample material is recorded as cDNA or gDNA derived from T cells, B-cell-depleted T cells, or PBMCs.

Original analysis: Reference gene primer amplification gave estimated nucleated cell counts. Profiling relied on immunoSEQ multiplex PCR, and the TCRdb table lists in-frame clones only, not all of them. The V and J calls and clone size come from that table; D and trimming were worked out from the DNA. The sample lists about 230,000 clones; 65% to 90% were seen once. Germline V gene sequence: CDR1 SGHRS, CDR2 YFSETQ. The CDR3 is 15 amino acids. V shed 3 bases and J 4 bases; nucleotides not matched to a gene: 4. This TCR was recovered from a woman in her thirties or forties who had recovered from COVID-19. Sequenced sample: peripheral blood. The V gene is TRBV5-1, the J gene TRBJ1-2, with 12 nucleotides matching TRBD1. The CDR3 reads CASSSGQGAAYGYTF. In DNA form, the CDR3 reads TGCGCCAGCAGCTCGGGACAGGGGGCGGCCTATGGCTACACCTTC.